The present TCR beta chain was sequenced within a study of CD8 T cells in Susac syndrome. The ends were cut back, 5 bases at V and 6 bases at J, with 14 bases in the middle. The CDR3 has 13 residues. Reverse transcription of about 0.45 to 1 ug RNA was carried out with random hexamers. Amplification of TCR beta CDR3 was carried out by immunoSEQ multiplex PCR, which covered 54 Vbeta and 13 Jbeta segments. TCRdb re-called the immunoSEQ multiplex PCR reads with MiXCR, one entry per CDR3 protein. There are about 280,000 distinct CDR3 sequences in the sample; about 85% occur only once, and approximately 0.11% lies in the top ten.

Material: CD8+ T cells from PBMCs. This receptor was identified in a human donor with multiple sclerosis. This sequence joins TRBV12-3 or TRBV12-4 and TRBJ2-7, with D possibly matching TRBD2 (6 bases). The CDR3 DNA reads TGTGCCAGCAGTCCCGGGGGTAAGGGCGAGCAGTACTTC. Amino acid sequence: CASSPGGKGEQYF.